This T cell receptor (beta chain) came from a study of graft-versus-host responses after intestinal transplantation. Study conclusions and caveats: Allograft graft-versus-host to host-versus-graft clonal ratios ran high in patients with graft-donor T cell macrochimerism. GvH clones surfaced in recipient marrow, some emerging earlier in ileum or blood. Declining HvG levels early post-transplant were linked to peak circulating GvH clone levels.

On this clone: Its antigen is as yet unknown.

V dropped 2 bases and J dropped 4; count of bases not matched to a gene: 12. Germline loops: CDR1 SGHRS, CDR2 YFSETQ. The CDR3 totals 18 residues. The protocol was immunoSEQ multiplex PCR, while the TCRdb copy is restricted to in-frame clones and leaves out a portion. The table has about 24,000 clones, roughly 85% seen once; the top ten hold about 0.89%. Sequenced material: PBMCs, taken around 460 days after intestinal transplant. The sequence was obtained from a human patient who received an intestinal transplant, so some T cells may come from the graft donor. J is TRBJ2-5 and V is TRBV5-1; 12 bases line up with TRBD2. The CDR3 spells CASSFRSPSGRAGETQYF. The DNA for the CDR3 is TGCGCCAGCAGCTTTCGTTCGCCTAGCGGGAGGGCCGGAGAGACCCAGTACTTC.